This T cell receptor beta chain came from a study of T cells in Graves' hyperthyroidism and ophthalmopathy. Whole-study results and caveats: Most expanded thyroid clonotypes above 0.001 recurred in blood. For ophthalmopathy, model prediction preceded onset by a median about 6 months.

Used for diagnoses were clinical symptoms, serum thyroxine and TRAb, thyroid ultrasound and orbital computed tomography. This clonotype was seen more than once but under ten times. As yet, its antigen is unknown. Template material for amplifying TCR beta CDR3 regions consisted of RNA transcripts. The TCR CDR3 was amplified in a first-round RT-PCR using the HTBI primer set. TCRdb reprocessed the multiplex PCR reads with MiXCR, giving one entry per CDR3 protein. The table has about 380,000 distinct CDR3 sequences, approximately 15% seen once; the top ten hold less than 25%. The sample comprised blood. This TCR derives from a young man with Graves' hyperthyroidism that later progressed to Graves' ophthalmopathy.

The CDR3 protein is CASSEYEETQYF. CDR3 in DNA: TGTGCCAGCAGTGAATACGAAGAGACCCAGTACTTC. The V and J genes are TRBV2 and TRBJ2-5, with unresolved D. The CDR3 consists of 12 residues. Germline lookup yields CDR1 SNHLY and CDR2 FYNNEI. V was trimmed by 2 bases and J by 3 bases, leaving 4 bases between them.